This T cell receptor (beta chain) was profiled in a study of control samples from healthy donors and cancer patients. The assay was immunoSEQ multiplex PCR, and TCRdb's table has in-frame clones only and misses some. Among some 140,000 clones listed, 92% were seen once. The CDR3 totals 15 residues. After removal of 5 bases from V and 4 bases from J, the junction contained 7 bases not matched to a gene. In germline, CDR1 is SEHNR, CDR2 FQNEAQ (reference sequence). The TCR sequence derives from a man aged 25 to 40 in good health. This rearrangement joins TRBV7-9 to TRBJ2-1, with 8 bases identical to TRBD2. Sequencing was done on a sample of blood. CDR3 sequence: CASSATSGTYNEQFF. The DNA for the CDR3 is TGTGCCAGCAGCGCAACTAGCGGAACATACAATGAGCAGTTCTTC. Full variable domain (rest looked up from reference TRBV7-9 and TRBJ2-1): DTGVSQNPRHKITKRGQNVTFRCDPISEHNRLYWYRQTLGQGPEFLTYFQNEAQLEKSRLLSDRFSAERPKGSFSTLEIQRTEQGDSAMYLCASSATSGTYNEQFFGPGTRLTVL.